The 18 T cell receptor beta chains below were found in one sample sequenced in a study of spatial heterogeneity in lung cancer. Study conclusions and caveats: Counts of expanded intratumoral alpha and beta TCRs tracked tumor mutation counts.

Their cognate antigens are unknown. One entry per CDR3 protein results from TCRdb running MiXCR on the 5' RACE reads. This sample yields fewer than 15,000 distinct CDR3 sequences, of which 3.2% are seen a single time; 17% belongs to the top ten. Time point in this sample: sample taken at primary tumor resection. The material sequenced was lung tumor tissue, taken at surgery. Every receptor here comes from a male donor with early-stage non-small cell lung cancer.

This clonotype was observed at least ten times. The rearrangement joins TRBV7-2 to TRBJ1-6; 9 nucleotides line up with TRBD1. The germline CDR1 and CDR2 sequences are SGHTA and FQGNSA. The CDR3 is 16 residues long. DNA of the CDR3: TGTCCAGGGACAGGGATGTGGGGACCCTTTGATTCACCCCTCCACTTT. Protein sequence: CPGTGMWGPFDSPLHF.

Many counts were recorded for this clonotype. CDR3 in amino acids: CASSLGGGIYNEQFF. As DNA, the CDR3 is TGCGCCAGCAGCTTAGGCGGGGGGATCTACAATGAGCAGTTCTTC. The J gene is TRBJ2-1, the V gene TRBV5-1; 8 bases align to TRBD2. V was clipped by 2 bases and J by 3 bases; unmatched bases: 4. Germline assignment: CDR1 SGHRS and CDR2 YFSETQ. This CDR3 contains 15 residues. Supplemented by reference TRBV5-1 and TRBJ2-1, the full variable domain reads KAGVTQTPRYLIKTRGQQVTLSCSPISGHRSVSWYQQTPGQGLQFLFEYFSETQRNKGNFPGRFSGRQFSNSRSEMNVSTLELGDSALYLCASSLGGGIYNEQFFGPGTRLTVL.

This clonotype was seen many times. The V and J genes are TRBV7-2 and TRBJ2-7, with D tentatively TRBD2 (7 bases). The CDR3 sequence is 16 residues long. Per germline, CDR1 SGHTA and CDR2 FQGNSA. Trimming left V 1 base short and J 4 bases short, with 17 bases between. CDR3 amino acids: CASSLVGGGPSYEQYF. CDR3 nucleotides: TGTGCCAGCAGCTTAGTGGGGGGGGGGCCGTCTTACGAGCAGTACTTC.

Many counts were recorded for this clonotype. The chain carries TRBV19 and TRBJ2-2; the match to TRBD2 covers 11 bases. Trimming took 4 bases from V and 4 from J; bases not matched to a gene: 5. Germline CDR1 and CDR2: LNHDA and SQIVND (reference sequence). This CDR3 is 16 amino acids long. DNA for the CDR3: TGTGCCAGTAGTACTAGCGGGGGGTGGAGCACCGGGGAGCTGTTTTTT. It codes for CASSTSGGWSTGELFF.

Relative to its sample, this clonotype is medium-sized (0.01 to 0.1%). J is TRBJ1-6 and V is TRBV28, with D unresolved. Deletions cut 7 bases from V and 7 bases from J, with 8 bases between. The germline V gene has CDR1 MDHEN and CDR2 SYDVKM. The CDR3 loop spans 12 amino acids. The CDR3 nucleotides read TGTGCCAGCATGCCCAAGAATTCACCCCTCCACTTT. Its protein product is CASMPKNSPLHF.

This clonotype was counted at least ten times. CDR3: CASSLISGGGRDTQYF. CDR3 coding DNA: TGTGCCAGCAGCTTAATATCAGGAGGGGGAAGAGATACGCAGTATTTT. J is TRBJ2-3 and V is TRBV7-3; D might be TRBD1 or TRBD2, each matching 6 bases. Germline-derived CDR1 and CDR2 are SGHTA and FQGTGA. V gave up 1 base and J gave up 5 bases, with 16 bases separating them. The CDR3 has 16 amino acids.

Sample share makes this clonotype medium-sized. V usage is TRBV28 and J usage is TRBJ2-4, with 10 bases lining up with TRBD2. There are 14 residues in the CDR3. The ends lost 5 bases at V and 4 bases at J; junction bases unmatched: 2. Germline V CDR1 and CDR2: MDHEN, SYDVKM. The CDR3 is CASSQGLAKNIQYF. DNA of the CDR3: TGTGCCAGCAGTCAGGGACTAGCGAAAAACATTCAGTACTTC.

This clonotype was counted ten times or more. This chain uses TRBV20-1 with TRBJ2-7, with 8 bases aligning to TRBD2. Germline CDR1 is DFQATT and CDR2 is SNEGSKA (reference sequence). This CDR3 is 19 amino acids long. Unmatched junction bases numbered 16, after V lost 0 bases and J lost 0 bases. The CDR3 region has the DNA TGCAGTGCTAGAGATATGAGTAGCGGGGAGTTATTCAGCTCCTACGAGCAGTACTTC. It yields the protein CSARDMSSGELFSSYEQYF.

The table lists this clonotype with many counts. The chain recombines TRBV7-9 with TRBJ2-1, with D perhaps matching TRBD2 (6 bases). The ends were cut back, 5 bases at V and 0 bases at J, with 11 bases in the middle. This CDR3 is built from 15 residues. CDR1 is SEHNR and CDR2 is FQNEAQ in the germline V gene (reference sequence). CDR3 in DNA: TGTGCCAGCAGCGGGACTTCCTCCTCCTACAATGAGCAGTTCTTC. This codes for CASSGTSSSYNEQFF.

This clonotype was found many times. CDR3 residues: CASSPDRGGGEKLFF. CDR3 coding DNA: TGTGCCAGCAGTCCCGACAGGGGAGGAGGTGAAAAACTGTTTTTT. The gene calls are TRBV12-3 or TRBV12-4 and TRBJ1-4; the match to TRBD1 covers 8 bases. The trim removed 5 bases at V and 7 bases at J, leaving 9 bases unmatched. The CDR3 is 15 amino acids.

This clonotype was seen many times. V and J are TRBV20-1 and TRBJ1-5, with 7 bases that match TRBD1. The trim removed 5 bases at V and 7 bases at J, leaving 14 bases unmatched. CDR3 length equals 15 residues. Germline V gene lookup returns CDR1 DFQATT and CDR2 SNEGSKA (reference sequence). This chain's CDR3 is CSALPGRQGGQPQHF. The CDR3 DNA is TGCAGTGCTCTCCCTGGGAGACAGGGAGGGCAGCCCCAGCATTTT.

This clonotype has at least ten counts. The chain is built from TRBV3-1 and TRBJ2-2; TRBD1 agrees at 7 bases. Trimming at V came to 1 base and at J to 6 bases, leaving 5 bases not matched to a gene. CDR3 length: 15 residues. CDR1 and CDR2 from the germline V gene are LGHDT and YNNKEL (reference sequence). The CDR3 DNA reads as TGTGCCAGCAGCCAAGGCGCAGGGACAGCCGGGGAGCTGTTTTTT. Encoded protein: CASSQGAGTAGELFF.

This clonotype was found many times. V gene TRBV7-9 combines with J gene TRBJ1-6; 12 nucleotides match TRBD1. Germline V lookup: CDR1 SEHNR, CDR2 FQNEAQ (reference sequence). The CDR3 is 19 residues long. With 3 bases clipped from V and 2 bases from J, the junction kept 8 bases outside the gene matches. CDR3 sequence (DNA): TGTGCCAGCAGCTTTAAGGGGACAGGGGGCATAACCTATAATTCACCCCTCCACTTT. Its translation: CASSFKGTGGITYNSPLHF.

This clonotype was recorded many times. V and J are TRBV12-3 or TRBV12-4 and TRBJ1-1, with 10 positions matching TRBD1. J lost 8 bases, V lost 4 bases, and 10 bases had no gene match. This CDR3 comprises 15 residues. DNA of the CDR3: TGTGCCAGCAGTTCATGGGACAGGGGCAAGGGAGAAGCTTTCTTT. Protein product: CASSSWDRGKGEAFF.

This clonotype has ten or more counts. The chain uses TRBV5-1 and TRBJ2-5; the D gene is possibly TRBD1 (6 bases). Trimming cost V 5 bases and J 0 bases, with 14 bases left between them. Germline V gene data show CDR1 as SGHRS and CDR2 as YFSETQ. The CDR3 loop spans 15 amino acids. The CDR3 loop reads CASRVGGHHQETQYF. CDR3 bases: TGCGCCAGCAGAGTTGGGGGACACCACCAAGAGACCCAGTACTTC.

This clonotype is termed medium-sized. As DNA, the CDR3 is TGCGCCAGCAGCTATCAGGGGTACAATGAGCAGTTCTTC. As protein: CASSYQGYNEQFF. The chain carries TRBV5-1 and TRBJ2-1, with TRBD1 as a possible D gene (6 bases). V gave up 3 bases and J gave up 4 bases, with 8 bases separating them. This CDR3 has 13 amino acids. The germline V gene encodes CDR1 SGHRS and CDR2 YFSETQ.

As to this clonotype: This may be a read error: a much more frequent sequence differs by one nucleotide. The chain employs TRBV12-3 or TRBV12-4 and TRBJ2-4; D tentatively fits TRBD1 or TRBD2 (7 bases each). The CDR3 covers 17 residues. This CDR3 reads CASSLALTGRGKNMQYF. DNA of the CDR3: TGTGCCAGCAGTTTAGCCTTGACAGGGAGGGGGAAAAACATGCAGTACTTC.

This clonotype was found once. A much larger clone differs from this one at a single base, so this may be a read error. This chain joins TRBV9 and TRBJ2-2; perhaps TRBD2 as D (5 bases). Looked up from germline, CDR1 is SGDLS and CDR2 is YYNGEE. V lost 0 bases and J 7 bases, leaving 10 bases between the germline ends. This CDR3 comprises 14 residues. As DNA, the CDR3 is TGTGCCAGCAGCGTAGAAGTAGAGGGCGGGGAGCTGTTTTTT. Residues: CASSVEVEGGELFF. Using reference TRBV9 and TRBJ2-2 for the parts outside the CDR3, the full variable domain is DSGVTQTPKHLITATGQRVTLRCSPRSGDLSVYWYQQSLDQGLQFLIQYYNGEERAKGNILERFSAQQFPDLHSELNLSSLELGDSALYFCASSVEVEGGELFFGEGSRLTVL.